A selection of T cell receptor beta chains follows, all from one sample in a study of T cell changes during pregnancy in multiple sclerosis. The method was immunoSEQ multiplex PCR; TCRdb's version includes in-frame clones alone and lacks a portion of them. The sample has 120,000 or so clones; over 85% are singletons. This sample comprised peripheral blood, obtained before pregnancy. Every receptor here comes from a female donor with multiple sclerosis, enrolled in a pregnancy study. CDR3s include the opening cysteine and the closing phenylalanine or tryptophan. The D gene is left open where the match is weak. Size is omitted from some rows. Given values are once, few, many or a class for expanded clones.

cdr3_nt: TGTGCCAGCAGCCTCACGACTAGCGGTGGAGTGACGCAGTATTTT
cdr3_aa: CASSLTTSGGVTQYF
v_call: TRBV5-4
d_call: TRBD2
clone_size: NA
j_call: TRBJ2-3

cdr3_nt: TGCGCCAGCAGCCTGGGACTAGCGGGGCTAAATGAGCAGTTCTTC
cdr3_aa: CASSLGLAGLNEQFF
v_call: TRBV5-1
d_call: TRBD2
clone_size: NA
j_call: TRBJ2-1

cdr3_nt: TGTGCCTGGAGTCGCGCCGGGGTCGGGAACTATGGCTACACCTTC
cdr3_aa: CAWSRAGVGNYGYTF
v_call: TRBV30
d_call: NA
clone_size: once
j_call: TRBJ1-2

cdr3_nt: TGTGCCAGTAGTGTAGACAGGGGCCGACAGCCCCAGCATTTT
cdr3_aa: CASSVDRGRQPQHF
v_call: TRBV19
d_call: TRBD1
clone_size: NA
j_call: TRBJ1-5

cdr3_nt: TGTGCCAGCCCTAAGCGGCGGGAACCGAACACTGAAGCTTTCTTT
cdr3_aa: CASPKRREPNTEAFF
v_call: TRBV27
d_call: NA
clone_size: NA
j_call: TRBJ1-1

cdr3_nt: TGTGCCAGCAGCTTCGCCTTAAGGGGTACGTTGATGTTCTTC
cdr3_aa: CASSFALRGTLMFF
v_call: TRBV7-9
d_call: NA
clone_size: NA
j_call: TRBJ2-1

cdr3_nt: TGTGCCAGCAGCCCACCGGGGGTGACGGCCTACAATGAGCAGTTCTTC
cdr3_aa: CASSPPGVTAYNEQFF
v_call: TRBV7-2
d_call: NA
clone_size: once
j_call: TRBJ2-1

cdr3_nt: TGTGCCAGTAGTATAGCCGTAGGGGGCGCGGATGAAGCTTTCTTT
cdr3_aa: CASSIAVGGADEAFF
v_call: TRBV19
d_call: TRBD1
clone_size: NA
j_call: TRBJ1-1

cdr3_nt: TGTGCCAGTAGACAGGGGACGGCCAAAAACATTCAGTACTTC
cdr3_aa: CASRQGTAKNIQYF
v_call: TRBV19
d_call: TRBD1
clone_size: NA
j_call: TRBJ2-4

cdr3_nt: TGTGCCAGCAGTTTACAGGCGAACACTGAAGCTTTCTTT
cdr3_aa: CASSLQANTEAFF
v_call: TRBV6-5
d_call: NA
clone_size: NA
j_call: TRBJ1-1

cdr3_nt: TGTGCCAGCAGCTTAGCGGGACAGTTCTCCTACGAGCAGTACTTC
cdr3_aa: CASSLAGQFSYEQYF
v_call: TRBV7-8
d_call: TRBD1
clone_size: NA
j_call: TRBJ2-7

cdr3_nt: TGTGCCAGCAGTGAAGGGGGGGTGGCCTACGAGCAGTACTTC
cdr3_aa: CASSEGGVAYEQYF
v_call: TRBV6-1
d_call: NA
clone_size: once
j_call: TRBJ2-7

cdr3_nt: TGTGCCAGCAGCTTAGTAGGGGGAGGGGAGCTGTTTTTT
cdr3_aa: CASSLVGGGELFF
v_call: TRBV11-2
d_call: NA
clone_size: NA
j_call: TRBJ2-2

cdr3_nt: TGTGCCAGCAGCTTATCCCCAGCTGAAGCTTTCTTT
cdr3_aa: CASSLSPAEAFF
v_call: TRBV7-2
d_call: NA
clone_size: NA
j_call: TRBJ1-1

cdr3_nt: TGTGCCAGCAGCGGAGCGGGAGGATTTGCCGGGGAGCTGTTTTTT
cdr3_aa: CASSGAGGFAGELFF
v_call: TRBV28
d_call: TRBD2
clone_size: NA
j_call: TRBJ2-2